The 11 T cell receptor beta chains presented below share a single source sample, sequenced in a study of cytomegalovirus exposure and HLA in healthy donors. Primers: 60 Vbeta forward and 13 Jbeta reverse. The protocol was immunoSEQ multiplex PCR, while the TCRdb copy is restricted to in-frame clones and leaves out a portion. The sample has some 200,000 clones; almost 85% are singletons. Sequencing was performed on PBMCs. These TCRs come from a woman aged 40 to 50 in good health and CMV-seronegative.

The V call is TRBV19, the J call TRBJ2-7, with D perhaps matching TRBD1 (5 bases). This CDR3 is built from 14 residues. CDR1 is LNHDA, CDR2 SQIVND, per germline (reference sequence). V was shortened by 1 base and J by 3 bases, with 10 bases between the two germline ends. The CDR3 region has the DNA TGTGCCAGTAGTATAGCGGTCCAGGGCTACGAGCAGTACTTC. It yields the protein CASSIAVQGYEQYF.

The chain employs TRBV5-1 and TRBJ1-1, with D tentatively TRBD1 (5 bases). V was cut by 7 bases and J by 1 base, with 8 bases left in between. CDR1 SGHRS and CDR2 YFSETQ come from the germline V gene. This CDR3 contains 12 residues. The CDR3 sequence: CASYRTNTEAFF. As DNA, the CDR3 is TGCGCCAGCTACAGGACGAACACTGAAGCTTTCTTT.

This chain connects TRBV5-4 to TRBJ2-3; 14 bases match TRBD2. The V and J ends lost 3 bases and 2 bases, in that order; junction bases with no gene match: 5. From germline, CDR1 is SGHNT and CDR2 YYREEE (reference sequence). The CDR3 is 17 amino acids. The CDR3 DNA reads as TGTGCCAGCAGCTCCGGGACTAGCGGGAGAAACACAGATACGCAGTATTTT. Protein: CASSSGTSGRNTDTQYF. Supplemented by reference TRBV5-4 and TRBJ2-3, the full variable domain reads ETGVTQSPTHLIKTRGQQVTLRCSSQSGHNTVSWYQQALGQGPQFIFQYYREEENGRGNFPPRFSGLQFPNYSSELNVNALELDDSALYLCASSSGTSGRNTDTQYFGPGTRLTVL.

V and J are TRBV7-8 and TRBJ1-1; possible D gene TRBD1, 5 bases. The germline V gene encodes CDR1 SGHVS and CDR2 FQNEAQ. There are 14 residues in the CDR3. The V and J ends lost 1 base and 5 bases respectively, with 11 bases between them. The CDR3 protein is CASSLGQGLTEAFF. CDR3 sequence (DNA): TGTGCCAGCAGCTTAGGCCAGGGTTTGACTGAAGCTTTCTTT.

The J gene is TRBJ1-5, the V gene TRBV27; D unclear. CDR3 length equals 17 residues. In germline, CDR1 is MNHEY, CDR2 SMNVEV (reference sequence). V lost 5 bases and J lost 3, with 20 bases in between. CDR3 loop: CASSPHRFDTVNQPQHF. CDR3 bases: TGTGCCAGCAGTCCTCATCGATTCGACACCGTCAATCAGCCCCAGCATTTT.

V and J are TRBV6-5 and TRBJ2-1, with TRBD1 identical over 8 bases. The CDR3 is 13 amino acids. CDR1 MNHEY and CDR2 SVGAGI come from the germline V gene. The trim removed 6 bases at V and 9 bases at J, leaving 7 bases unmatched. CDR3 coding DNA: TGTGCCAGCAGCCAACTAGGACAGGGTGAGCAGTTCTTC. Translating gives CASSQLGQGEQFF.

V and J are TRBV6-4 and TRBJ1-6; 7 nucleotides match TRBD1. The CDR3 spans 15 residues. V shed 6 bases, J shed 7 bases, and the junction held 9 bases outside the gene matches. In germline, CDR1 is MRHNA, CDR2 SNTAGT. CDR3 sequence reads: CASSPGQARNSPLHF. The DNA for the CDR3 is TGTGCCAGCAGCCCCGGACAGGCTCGGAATTCACCCCTCCACTTT.

The rearrangement uses TRBV7-2 and TRBJ1-4; TRBD1 is a possible D gene (6 bases). Germline V gene data show CDR1 as SGHTA and CDR2 as FQGNSA. CDR3 length: 15 amino acids. V shed 3 bases and J shed 1 base, with 9 bases lying between them. The CDR3 loop is CASSFSRGTNEKLFF. In nucleotides, the CDR3 is TGTGCCAGCAGCTTCAGCAGGGGAACTAATGAAAAACTGTTTTTT.

This clone has more than one count but fewer than ten. The gene calls are TRBV5-6 and TRBJ2-5; 11 nucleotides line up with TRBD2. CDR1 is SGHDT, CDR2 YYEEEE, per germline. The CDR3 is 15 amino acids. J gave up 2 bases and V 2 bases, and 2 bases lay outside the gene matches. CDR3 bases: TGTGCCAGCAGCTTAACTAGCGGGGGACAAGAGACCCAGTACTTC. It is translated as CASSLTSGGQETQYF.

The V and J genes are TRBV7-2 and TRBJ2-2, with D perhaps matching TRBD1 (6 bases). The CDR3 length is 15 residues. Trimming cost V 4 bases and J 7 bases, with 16 bases left between them. Germline CDR1 is SGHTA and CDR2 is FQGNSA. CDR3 DNA: TGTGCCAGCAGCTGGAGACCCCGAGGGGGCGGGGAGCTGTTTTTT. Translation gives CASSWRPRGGGELFF. Supplemented by reference TRBV7-2 and TRBJ2-2, the full variable domain reads GAGVSQSPSNKVTEKGKDVELRCDPISGHTALYWYRQSLGQGLEFLIYFQGNSAPDKSGLPSDRFSAERTGGSVSTLTIQRTQQEDSAVYLCASSWRPRGGGELFFGEGSRLTVL.

This chain uses TRBV29-1 with TRBJ1-1; possibly TRBD1 for D (6 bases). Germline V gene data show CDR1 as SQVTM and CDR2 as ANQGSEA. Trimming shortened V by 5 bases and J by 0 bases, and 16 bases separated the two germline ends. CDR3 size: 15 residues. The CDR3 DNA is TGCAGCGTTCAACGACAGGAGCTTATGAACACTGAAGCTTTCTTT. Its translation is CSVQRQELMNTEAFF.